The rows below give T cell receptor beta chains drawn from one sample of a study of shared T cell receptors in the human thymus. Sequencing was performed with immunoSEQ multiplex PCR; in TCRdb, only in-frame clones are kept and a portion is missing. In the table there are 720,000 or so clones, 70% to 90% of which are singletons. These same records also appear under a second study, on human thymus T cells.

Sequenced material: thymocytes. The source is a girl under three years old with a congenital heart defect. CDR3s include the opening cysteine and the closing phenylalanine or tryptophan. The order of the fields is CDR3 length, V gene, CDR3 protein.

length: 13; V: TRBV25-1; CDR3: CASSEQGGGEAFF
length: 19; V: TRBV2; CDR3: CASSEPSRATGGRSYEQYF
length: 18; V: TRBV7-9; CDR3: CASSSRRGGSKMNTEAFF
length: 20; V: TRBV4-3; CDR3: CASSQDTFVGLGRRDTEAFF
length: 13; V: TRBV27; CDR3: CASISRTGHEAFF
length: 13; V: TRBV4-1; CDR3: CASSQIRNTEAFF
length: 14; V: TRBV2; CDR3: CASNTTGTGNTIYF
length: 15; V: TRBV7-8; CDR3: CASSLDRGNHNEQFF
length: 13; V: TRBV4-1; CDR3: CASSQDPPDGYTF
length: 15; V: TRBV19; CDR3: CASRDRDSSNQPQHF
length: 18; V: TRBV7-6; CDR3: CASSLIRSLAGFQETQYF
length: 16; V: TRBV11-3; CDR3: CASSSHTREGTGELFF
length: 14; V: TRBV11-3; CDR3: CASSLQGQGNEQFF
length: 14; V: TRBV6-6; CDR3: CASSGDRPSYGYTF
length: 18; V: TRBV5-6; CDR3: CASSLAGPNLRSNQPQHF
length: 13; V: TRBV28; CDR3: CASSTDSSDGYTF
length: 16; V: TRBV5-1; CDR3: CASSLEGTGPYNEQFF
length: 14; V: TRBV7-2; CDR3: CASSFGRANQPQHF
length: 14; V: TRBV11-2; CDR3: CASSLFGVHQPQHF
length: 15; V: TRBV28; CDR3: CASSISSQFTDEQYF
length: 14; V: TRBV6-1; CDR3: CASTGGGVPQPQHF
length: 17; V: TRBV19; CDR3: CASSIAGDRLMNTEAFF
length: 13; V: TRBV7-9; CDR3: CANSELISYGYTF
length: 15; V: TRBV6-5; CDR3: CASSLGGPGGDEQFF
length: 15; V: TRBV5-1; CDR3: CASSLVGHLNTEAFF
length: 13; V: TRBV28; CDR3: CASSRDRDYGYTF
length: 16; V: TRBV28; CDR3: CASSRLKYRADTEAFF
length: 17; V: TRBV4-3; CDR3: CASSQDNPDRADTEAFF
length: 15; V: TRBV10-3; CDR3: CAISGEGLRNTEAFF
length: 15; V: TRBV11-3; CDR3: CASSPGTNSYNEQFF
length: 17; V: TRBV2; CDR3: CASRLTDRGGLRAEAFF
length: 20; V: TRBV5-4; CDR3: CASSLPQTGTSPTNTGELFF
length: 21; V: TRBV5-1; CDR3: CASSSRRLAGGRQKDGNEQFF
length: 8; V: TRBV20-1; CDR3: CSALGYTF
length: 15; V: TRBV19; CDR3: CASSGIGTTTDTQYF
length: 17; V: TRBV9; CDR3: CASSVLGGGAHTGELFF
length: 21; V: TRBV4-1; CDR3: CASSPTPTNPLAGGKRRTQYF
length: 14; V: TRBV14; CDR3: CASSQVEGTYEQYF
length: 16; V: TRBV12-5; CDR3: CASGTLGGVGTDTQYF
length: 18; V: TRBV4-1; CDR3: CASSPSPSSGGARETQYF
length: 12; V: TRBV9; CDR3: CASSPPGSVLTF